What follows are 10 T cell receptor beta chains derived from one specimen sequenced in a study of graft-versus-host responses after intestinal transplantation. Antigens for these TCRs are unknown. Sequencing was performed with immunoSEQ multiplex PCR; in TCRdb, only in-frame clones are kept and a portion is missing. The sample has almost 85,000 clones, 91% seen once; the top ten hold about 0.1%. The material sequenced was unstimulated CD4+ T cells sorted from spleen or lymph node cells, taken before intestinal transplant. The origin of the receptors is a human donor who received an intestinal transplant.

CDR3 residues: CASSLARLNEKLFF. The DNA of the CDR3 is TGTGCCAGCAGCTTAGCACGGTTAAATGAAAAACTGTTTTTT. The chain uses TRBV7-2 and TRBJ1-4; D is ambiguous. Trimming took 0 bases from V and 5 from J, leaving 7 bases between them. CDR1 and CDR2 from the germline V gene are SGHTA and FQGNSA. The CDR3 sequence is 14 residues long.

CDR3: CASSLGHMNTEAFF. CDR3 sequence (DNA): TGTGCCAGCAGCCTGGGACACATGAACACTGAAGCTTTCTTT. V gene TRBV7-8 combines with J gene TRBJ1-1, with D possibly being TRBD1 (6 bases). This CDR3 contains 14 residues. Germline CDR1 reads SGHVS; CDR2 reads FQNEAQ. The V end lost 5 bases, the J end lost 0 bases, and 10 bases lay between the germline ends.

The chain is built from TRBV6-4 and TRBJ1-1; D is unclear. The CDR3 runs 14 residues. Trimming stripped 2 bases from V and 0 bases from J, with 7 bases between. CDR1 and CDR2 from the germline V gene are MRHNA and SNTAGT. CDR3: CASSDPTVNTEAFF. As DNA, the CDR3 is TGTGCCAGCAGTGACCCTACTGTGAACACTGAAGCTTTCTTT.

This chain links TRBV9 with TRBJ2-3, with a weak D call TRBD2 (6 bases). The V end lost 3 bases, the J end lost 2 bases, and 10 bases lay between the germline ends. The CDR3 extends over 14 amino acids. Germline lookup yields CDR1 SGDLS and CDR2 YYNGEE. This chain's CDR3 is CASSAGLLTDTQYF. The CDR3 nucleotides read TGTGCCAGCAGCGCGGGACTCCTCACAGATACGCAGTATTTT.

This chain links TRBV6-6 with TRBJ1-2; unclear D gene. Trimming left V 6 bases short and J 8 bases short, with 13 bases between. Germline V gives CDR1 MNHNY, CDR2 SVGAGI (reference sequence). The CDR3 is 12 amino acids. The CDR3 DNA sequence: TGTGCCAGCAGGCAACAGTCTCGGGGCTACACCTTC. Translated, it gives CASRQQSRGYTF.

The chain combines TRBV10-2 with TRBJ1-2, with TRBD1 identical over 8 bases. The CDR3 sequence is 14 residues long. Per the germline V gene, CDR1 is WSHSY and CDR2 is SAAADI. V was pared by 2 bases and J by 5 bases, with 4 bases of the junction left unmatched. CDR3 DNA: TGCGCCAGCAGTGAGGACAGACAGGGGTATGGCTACACCTTC. Its protein is CASSEDRQGYGYTF.

CDR3 loop: CASSLALAGENEQFF. The DNA for the CDR3 is TGCGCCAGCAGCTTGGCGTTAGCGGGAGAAAATGAGCAGTTCTTC. The chain joins TRBV5-1 to TRBJ2-1, with TRBD2 matching over 9 bases. V was clipped by 0 bases and J by 7 bases; unmatched bases: 5. The CDR3 has 15 residues. Germline CDR1 is SGHRS and CDR2 is YFSETQ.

The chain is built from TRBV19 and TRBJ2-7, with a possible D match to TRBD2 (6 bases). The CDR3 has 15 amino acids. CDR1 and CDR2 from the germline V gene are LNHDA and SQIVND (reference sequence). V lost 4 bases and J 2 bases, leaving 15 bases between the germline ends. This chain's CDR3 is CASSTASGGPYEQYF. In nucleotides, the CDR3 is TGTGCCAGTAGTACCGCCTCCGGGGGTCCCTACGAGCAGTACTTC.

The chain joins TRBV2 to TRBJ1-2, with D perhaps matching TRBD1 (5 bases). The germline V gene encodes CDR1 SNHLY and CDR2 FYNNEI. This CDR3 has 13 amino acids. V gave up 6 bases and J gave up 8 bases, with 16 bases separating them. CDR3: CASSPVRAGGYTF. The DNA for the CDR3 is TGTGCCAGCAGCCCCGTCAGGGCCGGAGGCTACACCTTC.

The rearrangement uses TRBV7-2 and TRBJ1-3; D call uncertain. Trimming pared 5 bases from V and 2 bases from J, leaving 4 bases between. The CDR3 has 12 residues. Germline V gives CDR1 SGHTA, CDR2 FQGNSA. The CDR3 DNA is TGTGCCAGCAGCCCTCCTGGAAACACCATATATTTT. The encoded protein is CASSPPGNTIYF.